The 14 T cell receptor beta chains reported below all come from one sample, sequenced in a study of T cell changes during pregnancy in multiple sclerosis. Measured with immunoSEQ multiplex PCR; TCRdb has only the in-frame clones, and not every one. The sample consists of approximately 100,000 clones, approximately 94% of them appearing once. The source material was peripheral blood, sampled in the third trimester of pregnancy. The source of these receptors is a female donor with multiple sclerosis, enrolled in a pregnancy study.

The chain carries TRBV6-5 and TRBJ2-1; a weak D match, TRBD1 (5 bases). The CDR3 spans 14 residues. Trimming removed 2 bases at V and 7 bases at J, with 12 bases between. Looked up from germline, CDR1 is MNHEY and CDR2 is SVGAGI. The CDR3 loop is CASSYAQGLNEQFF. The CDR3 DNA reads as TGTGCCAGCAGTTACGCGCAGGGATTAAATGAGCAGTTCTTC.

In nucleotides, the CDR3 is TGTGCTAGTGGTTCTTCTTCTTCAGGTCACGATACGCAGTATTTT. Encoded protein: CASGSSSSGHDTQYF. The J gene is TRBJ2-3, the V gene TRBV12-5, with no clear D. CDR3 length: 15 residues. V was clipped by 4 bases and J by 6 bases, with 17 bases between them. Germline CDR1 and CDR2: LGHNT and FRNRAP.

This chain uses TRBV29-1 with TRBJ2-7; no definite D call. V gave up 4 bases and J gave up 3 bases, with 10 bases separating them. CDR1 and CDR2 from the germline V gene are SQVTM and ANQGSEA. The CDR3 length is 12 residues. The CDR3 reads CSVVAARYEQYF. CDR3 coding DNA: TGCAGCGTTGTGGCGGCGCGCTACGAGCAGTACTTC.

V gene TRBV5-1 combines with J gene TRBJ2-1; 12 nucleotides agree with TRBD2. The germline V gene has CDR1 SGHRS and CDR2 YFSETQ. V lost 4 bases, J lost 9 bases, and 8 bases stayed unmatched. There are 15 residues in the CDR3. The CDR3 loop is CASSNGLAGQGEQFF. The CDR3 region has the DNA TGCGCCAGCAGCAACGGACTAGCGGGACAGGGTGAGCAGTTCTTC.

On this clone: Other DNA sequences in the same sample also yield this CDR3. V usage is TRBV30 and J usage is TRBJ1-2; TRBD1 aligns across 7 bases. From germline, CDR1 is GTSNPN and CDR2 SVGIG (reference sequence). This CDR3 is built from 12 residues. Unmatched junction bases numbered 7, after V lost 4 bases and J lost 8 bases. The CDR3 nucleotides are TGTGCCTGGACAAGGGGGCCTAAGGGCTACACCTTC. Protein: CAWTRGPKGYTF.

The V gene is TRBV4-1, the J gene TRBJ1-4; tentative D call: TRBD1 (6 bases). V lost 0 bases and J lost 8, with 16 bases in between. CDR1 is MGHRA, CDR2 YSYEKL, per germline. CDR3 length: 16 residues. CDR3 coding DNA: TGCGCCAGCAGCCAAGACTCGACAGGTTGGGGGGAAAAACTGTTTTTT. Translating gives CASSQDSTGWGEKLFF.

The rearrangement uses TRBV28 and TRBJ1-1, with 8 bases identical to TRBD1. The CDR3 spans 12 residues. With 7 bases clipped from V and 6 bases from J, the junction kept 4 bases outside the gene matches. CDR1 MDHEN and CDR2 SYDVKM come from the germline V gene. CDR3 region: CASTLTGAEAFF. The CDR3 coding sequence is TGTGCCAGCACCCTGACAGGGGCTGAAGCTTTCTTT.

The genes are TRBV29-1 and TRBJ2-1; perhaps TRBD2 as D (6 bases). This CDR3 is built from 13 residues. Germline V gene lookup returns CDR1 SQVTM and CDR2 ANQGSEA. With 7 bases removed from V and 2 bases from J, the gap between germline ends came to 12 bases. CDR3 protein: CSEIAAAYNEQFF. The CDR3 nucleotides read TGCAGCGAGATAGCGGCCGCCTACAATGAGCAGTTCTTC.

The chain carries TRBV5-6 and TRBJ1-4; D may be TRBD1 (5 bases). The CDR3 contains 17 residues. V was trimmed by 0 bases and J by 0 bases, leaving 12 bases between them. CDR1 SGHDT and CDR2 YYEEEE come from the germline V gene. The CDR3 bases are TGTGCCAGCAGCTTGGGACAGACCTATGCAACTAATGAAAAACTGTTTTTT. The encoded protein is CASSLGQTYATNEKLFF.

V usage is TRBV7-2 and J usage is TRBJ1-5; TRBD1 matches 9 bases. The J segment lost 7 bases and the V segment lost 4 bases, leaving 8 bases of the junction unmatched. Germline CDR1 is SGHTA and CDR2 is FQGNSA. The CDR3 totals 15 residues. CDR3 bases: TGTGCCAGCAGCTCCCACAGGGGGCTAGGGCAGCCCCAGCATTTT. The encoded protein is CASSSHRGLGQPQHF.

This rearrangement joins TRBV5-6 to TRBJ2-7; TRBD2 agrees at 8 bases. Losses at the gene ends were 4 bases for V and 2 bases for J; bases not matched to a gene: 5. Germline V gives CDR1 SGHDT, CDR2 YYEEEE. The CDR3 spans 14 residues. The CDR3 is CASSPLGGAYEQYF. The CDR3 DNA follows: TGTGCCAGCAGCCCTCTCGGGGGGGCCTACGAGCAGTACTTC.

This chain connects TRBV7-8 to TRBJ2-3, with D maybe TRBD1 (6 bases). CDR1 is SGHVS and CDR2 is FQNEAQ in the germline V gene. V lost 5 bases, J lost 4 bases, and 13 bases lay in between. The CDR3 is 14 amino acids. The CDR3 nucleotides read TGTGCCAGCAGCCCAGGGGATTTAGCAGATACGCAGTATTTT. Translated: CASSPGDLADTQYF.

The chain recombines TRBV5-1 with TRBJ1-5, with D possibly TRBD1 on 6 matching bases. Germline CDR1 SGHRS, CDR2 YFSETQ. The germline V and J ends were trimmed by 4 bases and 0 bases, with 11 bases remaining between them. The CDR3 consists of 15 residues. Here the CDR3 DNA reads TGCGCCAGCAGCCCAGCGGACAGTAGCAATCAGCCCCAGCATTTT. Amino acids: CASSPADSSNQPQHF.

Only a few counts were recorded for this clone. The V gene is TRBV6-1, the J gene TRBJ1-5; maybe TRBD1 (6 bases). From germline, CDR1 is MNHNS and CDR2 SASEGT. With 10 bases removed from V and 6 bases from J, the gap between germline ends came to 16 bases. This CDR3 is 13 amino acids long. In DNA, the CDR3 is TGTGCCACAACGTACAGGGAAGGTCAGCCCCAGCATTTT. This translates into CATTYREGQPQHF.